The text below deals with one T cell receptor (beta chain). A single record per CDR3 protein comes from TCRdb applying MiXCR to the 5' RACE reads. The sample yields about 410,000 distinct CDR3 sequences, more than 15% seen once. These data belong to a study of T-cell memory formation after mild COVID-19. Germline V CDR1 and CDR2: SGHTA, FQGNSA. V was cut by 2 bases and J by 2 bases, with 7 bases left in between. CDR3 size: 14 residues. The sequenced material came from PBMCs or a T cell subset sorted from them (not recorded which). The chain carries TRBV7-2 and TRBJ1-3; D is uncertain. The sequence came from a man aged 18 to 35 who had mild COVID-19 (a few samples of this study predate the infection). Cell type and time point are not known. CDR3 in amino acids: CASSLSRAGNTIYF. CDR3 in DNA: TGTGCCAGCAGCTTAAGTAGGGCTGGAAACACCATATATTTT.